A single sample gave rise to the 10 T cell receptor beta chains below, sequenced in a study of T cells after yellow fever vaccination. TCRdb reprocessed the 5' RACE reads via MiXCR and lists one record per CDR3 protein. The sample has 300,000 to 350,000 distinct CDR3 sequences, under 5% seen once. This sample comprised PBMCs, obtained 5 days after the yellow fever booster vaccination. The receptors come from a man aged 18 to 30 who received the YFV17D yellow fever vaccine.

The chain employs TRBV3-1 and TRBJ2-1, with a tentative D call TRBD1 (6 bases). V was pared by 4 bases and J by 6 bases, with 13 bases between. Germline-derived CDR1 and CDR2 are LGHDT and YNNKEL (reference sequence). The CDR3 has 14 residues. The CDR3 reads CASSPTGMSNEQFF. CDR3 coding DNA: TGTGCCAGCAGCCCAACAGGGATGAGCAATGAGCAGTTCTTC.

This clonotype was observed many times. Here the CDR3 reads CASSYGTESYEQYV. DNA for the CDR3: TGTGCCAGCAGCTACGGGACAGAGTCCTACGAGCAGTACGTC. The chain links TRBV11-2 to TRBJ2-7; 7 bases are a match to TRBD1. The CDR3 has 14 amino acids. CDR1 and CDR2 (germline): SGHAT, FQNNGV. V gave up 4 bases and J gave up 1 base; unmatched junction bases: 4.

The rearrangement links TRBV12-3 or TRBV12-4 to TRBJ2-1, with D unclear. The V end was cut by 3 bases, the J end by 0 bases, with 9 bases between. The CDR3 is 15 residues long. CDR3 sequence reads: CASSFGFSSYNEQFF. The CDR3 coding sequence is TGTGCCAGCAGTTTCGGGTTCAGCTCCTACAATGAGCAGTTCTTC.

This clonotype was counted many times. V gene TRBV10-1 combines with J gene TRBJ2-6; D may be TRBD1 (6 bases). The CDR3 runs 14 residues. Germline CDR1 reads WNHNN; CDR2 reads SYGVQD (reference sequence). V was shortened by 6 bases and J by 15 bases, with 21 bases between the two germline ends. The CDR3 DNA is TGCGCCAGCAGCGGTAGGGCAGGGGAACAGGCCCTGACTTTC. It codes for CASSGRAGEQALTF.

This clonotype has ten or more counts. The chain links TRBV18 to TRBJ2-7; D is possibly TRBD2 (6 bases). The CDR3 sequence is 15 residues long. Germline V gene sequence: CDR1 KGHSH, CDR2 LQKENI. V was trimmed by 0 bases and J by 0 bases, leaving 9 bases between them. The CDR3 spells CASSPPGTSSYEQYF. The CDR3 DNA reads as TGTGCCAGCTCACCACCGGGGACTTCCTCCTACGAGCAGTACTTC.

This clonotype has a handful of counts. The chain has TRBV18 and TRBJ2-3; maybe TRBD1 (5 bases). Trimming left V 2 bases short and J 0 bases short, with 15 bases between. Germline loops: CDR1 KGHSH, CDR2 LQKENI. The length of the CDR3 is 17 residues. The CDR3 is CASSPTRVVISTDTQYF. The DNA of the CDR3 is TGTGCCAGCTCACCAACCAGGGTGGTAATTAGCACAGATACGCAGTATTTT. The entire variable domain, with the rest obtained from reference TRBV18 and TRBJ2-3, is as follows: NAGVMQNPRHLVRRRGQEARLRCSPMKGHSHVYWYRQLPEEGLKFMVYLQKENIIDESGMPKERFSAEFPKEGPSILRIQQVVRGDSAAYFCASSPTRVVISTDTQYFGPGTRLTVL.

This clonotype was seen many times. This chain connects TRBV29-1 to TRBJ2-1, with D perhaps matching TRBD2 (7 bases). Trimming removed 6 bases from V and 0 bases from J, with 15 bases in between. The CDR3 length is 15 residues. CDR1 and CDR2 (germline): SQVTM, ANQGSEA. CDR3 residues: CSVGGGLSSYNEQFF. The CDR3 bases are TGCAGCGTGGGGGGGGGCTTAAGCTCCTACAATGAGCAGTTCTTC.

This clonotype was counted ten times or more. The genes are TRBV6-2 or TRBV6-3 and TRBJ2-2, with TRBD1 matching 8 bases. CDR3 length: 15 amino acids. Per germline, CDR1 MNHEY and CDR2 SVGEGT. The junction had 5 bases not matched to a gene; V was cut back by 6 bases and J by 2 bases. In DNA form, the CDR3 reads TGTGCCAGCAGAACAGGGGGTGGTAACACCGGGGAGCTGTTTTTT. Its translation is CASRTGGGNTGELFF.

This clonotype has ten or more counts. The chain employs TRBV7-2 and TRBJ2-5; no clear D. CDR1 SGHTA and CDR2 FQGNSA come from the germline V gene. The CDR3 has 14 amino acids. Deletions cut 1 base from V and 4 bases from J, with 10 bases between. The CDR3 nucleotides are TGTGCCAGCAGCTTAGGACGATTGCCAGAGACCCAGTACTTC. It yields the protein CASSLGRLPETQYF.

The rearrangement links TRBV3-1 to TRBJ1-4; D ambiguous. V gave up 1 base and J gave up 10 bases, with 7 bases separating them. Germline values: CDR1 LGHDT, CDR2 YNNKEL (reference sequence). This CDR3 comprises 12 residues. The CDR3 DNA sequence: TGTGCCAGCAGCCAAGGACTCGGAAAACTGTTTTTT. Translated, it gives CASSQGLGKLFF.